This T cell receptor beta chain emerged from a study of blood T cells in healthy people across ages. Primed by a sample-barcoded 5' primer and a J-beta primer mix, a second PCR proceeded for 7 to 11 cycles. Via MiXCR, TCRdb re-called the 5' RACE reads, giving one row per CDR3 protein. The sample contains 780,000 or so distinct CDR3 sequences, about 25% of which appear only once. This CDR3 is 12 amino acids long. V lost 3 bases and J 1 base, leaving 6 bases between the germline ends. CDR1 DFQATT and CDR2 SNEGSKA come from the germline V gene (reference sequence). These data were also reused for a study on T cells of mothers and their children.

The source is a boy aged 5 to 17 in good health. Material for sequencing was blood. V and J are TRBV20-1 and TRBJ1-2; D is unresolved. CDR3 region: CSASPVNYGYTF. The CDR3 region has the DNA TGCAGTGCTAGTCCTGTTAACTATGGCTACACCTTC.